The T cell receptor (beta chain) under discussion was sequenced for a study of T cells in Graves' hyperthyroidism and ophthalmopathy. Using RNA transcripts as the source, TCR beta CDR3 regions were amplified. The study used the HTBI primer set for a first-round RT-PCR of the TCR CDR3. TCRdb re-called the multiplex PCR reads through MiXCR, storing one row per CDR3 protein. This table has 300,000 to 400,000 distinct CDR3 sequences, 11% to 15% appearing once. With V trimmed by 7 bases and J by 4 bases, 5 bases remained unmatched. This CDR3 has 13 amino acids. CDR1 MGHDK and CDR2 SYGVNS come from the germline V gene.

This receptor was identified in a woman aged 25 to 39 with Graves' hyperthyroidism. Sequencing input: blood. The chain is built from TRBV25-1 and TRBJ1-2; TRBD1 matches at 8 bases. CDR3 residues: CASTATGGYGYTF. The CDR3 DNA reads TGTGCCAGCACCGCAACAGGGGGCTATGGCTACACCTTC.